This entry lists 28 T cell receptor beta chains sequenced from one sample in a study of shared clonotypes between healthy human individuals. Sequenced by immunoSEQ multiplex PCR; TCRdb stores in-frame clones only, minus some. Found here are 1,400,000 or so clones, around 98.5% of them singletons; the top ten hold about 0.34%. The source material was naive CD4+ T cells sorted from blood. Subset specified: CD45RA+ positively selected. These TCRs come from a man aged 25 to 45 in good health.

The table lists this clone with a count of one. Written as DNA, the CDR3 is TGTGCCAGCTCATTACGACAGGGGAACACCGGGGAGCTGTTTTTT. Translating it yields CASSLRQGNTGELFF. This sequence joins TRBV18 and TRBJ2-2, with 7 bases identical to TRBD1. Trimming at V came to 5 bases and at J to 1 base, leaving 4 bases not matched to a gene. The CDR3 consists of 15 residues. Per germline, CDR1 KGHSH and CDR2 LQKENI.

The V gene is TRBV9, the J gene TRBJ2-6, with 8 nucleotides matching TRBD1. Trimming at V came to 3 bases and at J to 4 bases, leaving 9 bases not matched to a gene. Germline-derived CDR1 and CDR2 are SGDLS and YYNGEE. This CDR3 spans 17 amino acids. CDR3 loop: CASSANTGGTGANVLTF. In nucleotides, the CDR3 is TGTGCCAGCAGCGCCAATACAGGGGGTACCGGGGCCAACGTCCTGACTTTC. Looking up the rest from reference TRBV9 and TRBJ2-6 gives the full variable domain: DSGVTQTPKHLITATGQRVTLRCSPRSGDLSVYWYQQSLDQGLQFLIQYYNGEERAKGNILERFSAQQFPDLHSELNLSSLELGDSALYFCASSANTGGTGANVLTFGAGSRLTVL.

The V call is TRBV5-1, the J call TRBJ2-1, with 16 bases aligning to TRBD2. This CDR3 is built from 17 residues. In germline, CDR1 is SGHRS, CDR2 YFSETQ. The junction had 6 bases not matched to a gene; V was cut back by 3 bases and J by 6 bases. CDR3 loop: CASSSGTSGRAANEQFF. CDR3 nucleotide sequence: TGCGCCAGCAGCTCTGGGACTAGCGGGAGGGCTGCCAATGAGCAGTTCTTC.

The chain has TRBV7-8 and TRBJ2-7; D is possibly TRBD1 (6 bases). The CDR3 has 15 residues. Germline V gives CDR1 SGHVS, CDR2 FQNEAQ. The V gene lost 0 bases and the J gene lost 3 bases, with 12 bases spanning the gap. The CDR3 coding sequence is TGTGCCAGCAGCTTAGCCCCGGGACAAGTCTACGAGCAGTACTTC. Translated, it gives CASSLAPGQVYEQYF.

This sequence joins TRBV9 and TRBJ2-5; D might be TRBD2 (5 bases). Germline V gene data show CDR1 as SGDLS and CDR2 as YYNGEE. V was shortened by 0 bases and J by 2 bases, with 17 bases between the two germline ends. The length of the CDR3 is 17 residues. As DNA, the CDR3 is TGTGCCAGCAGCGTAGAACCCAGCGGAGGCCCACAAGAGACCCAGTACTTC. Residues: CASSVEPSGGPQETQYF. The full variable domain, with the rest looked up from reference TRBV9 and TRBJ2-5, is DSGVTQTPKHLITATGQRVTLRCSPRSGDLSVYWYQQSLDQGLQFLIQYYNGEERAKGNILERFSAQQFPDLHSELNLSSLELGDSALYFCASSVEPSGGPQETQYFGPGTRLLVL.

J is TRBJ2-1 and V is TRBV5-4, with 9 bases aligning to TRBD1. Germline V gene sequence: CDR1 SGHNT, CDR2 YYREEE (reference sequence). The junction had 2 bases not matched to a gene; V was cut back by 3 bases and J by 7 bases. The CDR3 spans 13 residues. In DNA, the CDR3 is TGTGCCAGCAGCTCGGGACAGGGTAATGAGCAGTTCTTC. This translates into CASSSGQGNEQFF.

CDR3 sequence: CASSLGGFTDTQYF. In DNA form, the CDR3 reads TGTGCCAGCAGCTTGGGGGGATTCACAGATACGCAGTATTTT. The chain couples TRBV11-3 to TRBJ2-3; tentative D call: TRBD2 (6 bases). This CDR3 is built from 14 residues. Trimming stripped 3 bases from V and 2 bases from J, with 9 bases between. The germline CDR1 and CDR2 sequences are SGHNT and YENEEA.

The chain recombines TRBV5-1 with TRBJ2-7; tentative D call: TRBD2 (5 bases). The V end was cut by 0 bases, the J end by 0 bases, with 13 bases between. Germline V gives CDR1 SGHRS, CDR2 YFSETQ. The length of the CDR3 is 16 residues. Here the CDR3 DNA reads TGCGCCAGCAGCTTGGCCGAGTACCGGGGCTCCTACGAGCAGTACTTC. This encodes CASSLAEYRGSYEQYF.

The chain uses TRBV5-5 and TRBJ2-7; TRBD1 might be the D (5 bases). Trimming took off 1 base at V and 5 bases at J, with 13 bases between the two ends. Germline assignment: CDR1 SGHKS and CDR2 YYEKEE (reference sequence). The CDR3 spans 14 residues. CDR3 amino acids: CASSLIRASDEQYF. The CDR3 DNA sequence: TGTGCCAGCAGCTTGATCAGGGCCTCGGACGAGCAGTACTTC.

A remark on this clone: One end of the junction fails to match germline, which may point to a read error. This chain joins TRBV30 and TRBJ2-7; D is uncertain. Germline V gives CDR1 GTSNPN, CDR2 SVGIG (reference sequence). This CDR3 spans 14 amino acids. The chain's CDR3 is CAWSVRLDSHEQYF. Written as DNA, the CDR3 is TGTGCCTGGAGTGTACGCCTAGACTCCCACGAGCAGTACTTC.

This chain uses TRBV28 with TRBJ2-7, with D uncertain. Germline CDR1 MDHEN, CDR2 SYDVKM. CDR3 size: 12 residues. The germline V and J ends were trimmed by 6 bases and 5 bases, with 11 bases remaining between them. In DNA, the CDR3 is TGTGCCAGCAGCCTCTTTGGGGACGAGCAGTACTTC. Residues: CASSLFGDEQYF.

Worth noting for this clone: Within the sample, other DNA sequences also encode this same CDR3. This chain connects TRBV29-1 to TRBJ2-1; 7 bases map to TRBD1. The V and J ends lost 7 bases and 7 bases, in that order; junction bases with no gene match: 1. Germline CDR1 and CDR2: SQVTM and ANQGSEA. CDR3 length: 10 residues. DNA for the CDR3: TGCAGCGCAGGGGGTAATGAGCAGTTCTTC. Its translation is CSAGGNEQFF.

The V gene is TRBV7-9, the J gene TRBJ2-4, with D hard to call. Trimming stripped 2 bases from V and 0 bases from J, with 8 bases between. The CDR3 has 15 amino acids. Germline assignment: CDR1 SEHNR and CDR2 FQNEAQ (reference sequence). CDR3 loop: CASSLTWGAKNIQYF. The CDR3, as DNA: TGTGCCAGCAGCTTAACGTGGGGAGCCAAAAACATTCAGTACTTC.

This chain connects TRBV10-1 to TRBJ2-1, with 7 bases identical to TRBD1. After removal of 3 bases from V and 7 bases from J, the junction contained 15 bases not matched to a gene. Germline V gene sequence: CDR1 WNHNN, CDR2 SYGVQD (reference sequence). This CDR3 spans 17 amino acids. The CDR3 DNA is TGCGCCAGCAGTGACGCCGCTGCGGCCCCAGGGGGAAATGAGCAGTTCTTC. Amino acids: CASSDAAAAPGGNEQFF.

This chain's CDR3 is CASSVATEGEGDGYTF. Here the CDR3 DNA reads TGTGCCAGCAGCGTAGCTACGGAGGGGGAAGGGGATGGCTACACCTTC. The chain recombines TRBV9 with TRBJ1-2, with D perhaps matching TRBD1 (6 bases). The length of the CDR3 is 16 residues. Trimming shortened V by 0 bases and J by 6 bases, and 18 bases separated the two germline ends. Germline V gene lookup returns CDR1 SGDLS and CDR2 YYNGEE.

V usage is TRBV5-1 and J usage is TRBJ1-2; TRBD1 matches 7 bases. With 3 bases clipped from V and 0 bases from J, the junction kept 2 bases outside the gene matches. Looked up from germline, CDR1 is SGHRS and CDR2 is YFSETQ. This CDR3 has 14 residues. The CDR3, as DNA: TGCGCCAGCAGCTCAGGGGGTCCTAACTATGGCTACACCTTC. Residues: CASSSGGPNYGYTF.

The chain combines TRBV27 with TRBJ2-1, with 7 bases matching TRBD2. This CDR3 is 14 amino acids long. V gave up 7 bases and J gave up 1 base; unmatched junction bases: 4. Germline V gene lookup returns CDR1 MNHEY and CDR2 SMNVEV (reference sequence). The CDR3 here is CASMAGVSYNEQFF. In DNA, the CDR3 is TGTGCCAGCATGGCGGGAGTGTCCTACAATGAGCAGTTCTTC.

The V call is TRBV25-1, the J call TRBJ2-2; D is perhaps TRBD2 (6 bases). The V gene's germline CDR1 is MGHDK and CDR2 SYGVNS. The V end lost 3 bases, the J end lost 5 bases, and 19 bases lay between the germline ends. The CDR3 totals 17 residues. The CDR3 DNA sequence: TGTGCCAGCAGTGACGGGGGACCTGAGCTAAATACCGGGGAGCTGTTTTTT. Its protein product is CASSDGGPELNTGELFF.

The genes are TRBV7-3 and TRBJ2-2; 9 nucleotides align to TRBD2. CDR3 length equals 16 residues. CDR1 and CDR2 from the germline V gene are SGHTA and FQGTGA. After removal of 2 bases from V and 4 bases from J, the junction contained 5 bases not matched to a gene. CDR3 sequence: CASSLATSGFTGELFF. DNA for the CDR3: TGTGCCAGCAGCTTAGCTACTAGCGGGTTCACCGGGGAGCTGTTTTTT.

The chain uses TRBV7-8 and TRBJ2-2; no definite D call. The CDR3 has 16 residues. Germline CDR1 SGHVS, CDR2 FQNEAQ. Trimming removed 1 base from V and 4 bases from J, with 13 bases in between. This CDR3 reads CASSLVDTPGTGELFF. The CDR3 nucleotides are TGTGCCAGCAGCTTAGTTGATACTCCGGGCACCGGGGAGCTGTTTTTT.

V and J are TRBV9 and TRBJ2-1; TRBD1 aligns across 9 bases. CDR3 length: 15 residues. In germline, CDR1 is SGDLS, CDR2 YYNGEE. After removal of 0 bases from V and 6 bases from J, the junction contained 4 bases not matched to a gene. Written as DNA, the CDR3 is TGTGCCAGCAGCGTAGGACAGGGGGTGAGCAATGAGCAGTTCTTC. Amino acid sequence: CASSVGQGVSNEQFF.

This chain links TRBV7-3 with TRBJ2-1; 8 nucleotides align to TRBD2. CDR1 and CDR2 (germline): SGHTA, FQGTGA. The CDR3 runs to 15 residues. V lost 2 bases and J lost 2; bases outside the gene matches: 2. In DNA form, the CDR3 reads TGTGCCAGCAGCTTAGCGGGAGGAGCCTACAATGAGCAGTTCTTC. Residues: CASSLAGGAYNEQFF.

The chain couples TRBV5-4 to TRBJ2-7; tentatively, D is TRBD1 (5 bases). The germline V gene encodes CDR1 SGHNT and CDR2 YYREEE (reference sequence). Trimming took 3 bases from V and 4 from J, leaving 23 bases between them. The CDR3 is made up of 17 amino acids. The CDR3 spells CASSWGQVRCPSYEQYF. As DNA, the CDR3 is TGTGCCAGCAGCTGGGGCCAAGTTCGGTGCCCTTCTTACGAGCAGTACTTC.

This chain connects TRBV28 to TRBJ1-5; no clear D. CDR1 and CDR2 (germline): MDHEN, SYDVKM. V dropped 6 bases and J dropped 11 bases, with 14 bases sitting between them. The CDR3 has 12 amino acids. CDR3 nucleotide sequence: TGTGCCAGCAGCACGACACGTGAAGCCCAGCATTTT. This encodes CASSTTREAQHF.

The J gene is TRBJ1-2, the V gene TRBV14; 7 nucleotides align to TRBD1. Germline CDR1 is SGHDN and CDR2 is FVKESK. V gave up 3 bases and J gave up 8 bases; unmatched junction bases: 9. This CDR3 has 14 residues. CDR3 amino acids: CASSHSNRGGGYTF. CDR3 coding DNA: TGTGCCAGCAGCCATTCCAACAGGGGAGGCGGCTACACCTTC.

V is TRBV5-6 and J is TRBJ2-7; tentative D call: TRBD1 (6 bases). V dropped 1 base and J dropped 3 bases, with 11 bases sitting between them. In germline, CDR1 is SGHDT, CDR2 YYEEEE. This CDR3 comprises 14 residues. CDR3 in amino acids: CASSLQGSNYEQYF. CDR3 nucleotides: TGTGCCAGCAGCTTGCAGGGGTCCAACTACGAGCAGTACTTC.

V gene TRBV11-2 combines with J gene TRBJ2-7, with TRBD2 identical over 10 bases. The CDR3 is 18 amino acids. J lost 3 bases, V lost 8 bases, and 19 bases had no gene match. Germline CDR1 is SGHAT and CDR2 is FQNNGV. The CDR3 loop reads CASLDGRLAGAGVYEQYF. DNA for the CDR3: TGTGCCAGCCTTGACGGGCGTCTAGCGGGAGCAGGGGTCTACGAGCAGTACTTC.

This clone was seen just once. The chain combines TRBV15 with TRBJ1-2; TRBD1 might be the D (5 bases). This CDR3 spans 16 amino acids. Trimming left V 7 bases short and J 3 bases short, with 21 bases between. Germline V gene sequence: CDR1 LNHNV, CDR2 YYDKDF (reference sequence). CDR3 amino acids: CATTPMGGMKDYGYTF. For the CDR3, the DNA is TGTGCCACCACCCCGATGGGGGGTATGAAGGACTATGGCTACACCTTC.